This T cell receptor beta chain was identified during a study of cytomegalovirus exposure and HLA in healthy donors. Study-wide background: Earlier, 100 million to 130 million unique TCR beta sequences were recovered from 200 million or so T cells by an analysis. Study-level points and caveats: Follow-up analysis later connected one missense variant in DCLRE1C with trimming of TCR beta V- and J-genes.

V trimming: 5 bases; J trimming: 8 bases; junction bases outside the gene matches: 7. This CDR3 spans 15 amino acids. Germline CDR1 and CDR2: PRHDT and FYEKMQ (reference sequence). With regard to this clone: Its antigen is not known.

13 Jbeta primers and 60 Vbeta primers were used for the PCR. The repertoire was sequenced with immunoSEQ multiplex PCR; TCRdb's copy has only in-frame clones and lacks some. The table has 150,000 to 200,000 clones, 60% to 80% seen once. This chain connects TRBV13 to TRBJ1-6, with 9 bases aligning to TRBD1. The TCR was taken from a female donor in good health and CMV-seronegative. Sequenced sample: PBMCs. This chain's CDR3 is CASSPSGQGDSPLHF. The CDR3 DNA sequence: TGTGCCAGCAGCCCTTCGGGACAGGGTGATTCACCCCTCCACTTT.